The present T cell receptor (beta chain) was sequenced within a study of cytomegalovirus exposure and HLA in healthy donors. Turning to the study itself: The study placed about 81% of its approximately 400 genotyped donors in the Caucasian-associated ancestry cluster.

PCR used 60 Vbeta primers and 13 Jbeta primers. Profiling relied on immunoSEQ multiplex PCR, and the TCRdb table lists in-frame clones only, not all of them. The sample has about 69,000 clones, 60% to 75% seen once. Notes on this clone: Its antigen is unknown.

The study, taken as a whole, reports: TCR beta V segments were, for the most part, productive about 87% or about 30% of the time in an earlier analysis. Later analysis showed TCR association rates varying by HLA locus, highest for DRB1 and lowest for HLA-C.

The sequenced sample was PBMCs. This TCR was recovered from a male donor in good health and CMV-seropositive.

The CDR3 DNA sequence: TGTGCCAGCTCACCACCGGGTCGCTCAGGCGAGCAGTACTTC. It encodes CASSPPGRSGEQYF. The V and J genes are TRBV18 and TRBJ2-7; D is uncertain. The CDR3 has 14 residues. Trimming pared 0 bases from V and 6 bases from J, leaving 12 bases between. Germline CDR1 is KGHSH and CDR2 is LQKENI.